Described below is a single T cell receptor beta chain sequence and its context. Its antigen is unknown. Autoimmune disease history or systemic immunosuppression barred patients. These data come from a study of OX40 agonist ivuxolimab in advanced cancers. Study conclusions and caveats: The specificity for antigen of the expanded peripheral T cells was not determined.

Repertoires were generated with immunoSEQ multiplex PCR, while TCRdb's copy carries only in-frame clones and drops some. The sample has 70,000 to 85,000 clones; approximately 90% are singletons. The receptor's source is an adult with an advanced solid tumor such as melanoma, head and neck, liver or kidney cancer. The input for sequencing was CD4+ or CD8+ T cells sorted from blood, taken in a trial of the OX40 agonist ivuxolimab.

The CDR3 reads CASRTEGQGFGQPQHF. CDR3 DNA: TGTGCCAGCAGGACAGAGGGACAGGGATTCGGTCAGCCCCAGCATTTT. This chain uses TRBV28 with TRBJ1-5; TRBD1 agrees at 9 bases. This CDR3 is built from 16 residues. J gave up 6 bases and V 6 bases, and 12 bases lay outside the gene matches. CDR1 and CDR2 from the germline V gene are MDHEN and SYDVKM.